Presented here are 6 T cell receptor beta chains from one specimen sequenced in a study of T cell changes during pregnancy in multiple sclerosis. TCRdb's table, derived via immunoSEQ multiplex PCR, lists solely in-frame clones and lacks some. The sample yields tens of thousands of clones, about 88% seen once. Sequencing was performed on CD4+ T cells from peripheral blood mononuclear cells, taken in the second trimester of pregnancy. All receptors derive from a female donor with multiple sclerosis, enrolled in a pregnancy study.

This clone was seen a handful of times. This chain uses TRBV2 with TRBJ1-1, with 8 bases that match TRBD1. From germline, CDR1 is SNHLY and CDR2 FYNNEI. V was clipped by 5 bases and J by 3 bases; unmatched bases: 2. The CDR3 spans 13 residues. In DNA, the CDR3 is TGTGCCAGCAGTCCAGGGGGCTACACTGAAGCTTTCTTT. Translation gives CASSPGGYTEAFF.

The CDR3 sequence: CASSVGAGGPEEQYF. The CDR3 bases are TGTGCCAGCAGCGTAGGGGCGGGAGGGCCTGAGGAGCAGTACTTC. This chain joins TRBV9 and TRBJ2-7, with TRBD2 matching over 9 bases. J was trimmed by 7 bases and V by 0 bases; bases with no gene match: 8. In germline, CDR1 is SGDLS, CDR2 YYNGEE. This CDR3 comprises 15 residues. The full variable domain, in which reference TRBV9 and TRBJ2-7 provide the parts outside the CDR3, is DSGVTQTPKHLITATGQRVTLRCSPRSGDLSVYWYQQSLDQGLQFLIQYYNGEERAKGNILERFSAQQFPDLHSELNLSSLELGDSALYFCASSVGAGGPEEQYFGPGTRLTVT.

The J gene is TRBJ1-1, the V gene TRBV19; perhaps TRBD1 as D (6 bases). Trimming cost V 3 bases and J 3 bases, with 8 bases left between them. The CDR3 runs 13 residues. Per germline, CDR1 LNHDA and CDR2 SQIVND (reference sequence). CDR3 loop: CASSMDSYTEAFF. The DNA for the CDR3 is TGTGCCAGTAGTATGGACAGTTACACTGAAGCTTTCTTT.

The V call is TRBV28, the J call TRBJ1-2; perhaps TRBD1 as D (6 bases). V lost 6 bases, J lost 3 bases, and 14 bases lay in between. Germline CDR1 MDHEN, CDR2 SYDVKM. The CDR3 is 14 amino acids. The CDR3 reads CASSDGGAYYGYTF. CDR3 bases: TGTGCCAGCAGCGACGGGGGGGCATACTATGGCTACACCTTC.

The chain joins TRBV4-1 to TRBJ1-2, with 9 bases lining up with TRBD1. This CDR3 region has 15 residues. Germline trimming cut 1 base from V and 4 bases from J; bases unmatched to any gene: 4. Germline V gene sequence: CDR1 MGHRA, CDR2 YSYEKL. Here the CDR3 DNA reads TGCGCCAGCAGCCAAGGGACAGGGGTTACCTATGGCTACACCTTC. Translating it yields CASSQGTGVTYGYTF.

The chain couples TRBV6-5 to TRBJ2-7, with 8 bases lining up with TRBD1. This CDR3 is 14 amino acids long. CDR1 and CDR2 (germline): MNHEY, SVGAGI. V gave up 4 bases and J gave up 3 bases; unmatched junction bases: 5. CDR3 loop: CASSSGQGLYEQYF. CDR3 DNA sequence: TGTGCCAGCAGTTCTGGACAGGGACTCTACGAGCAGTACTTC.